This T cell receptor beta chain was retrieved from a study of cytomegalovirus exposure and HLA in healthy donors. Comments on this clone: What it binds is not known.

Study results and limitations: In most subjects, TCR beta sequences reportedly gave accurate predictions of HLA-A and HLA-B alleles. Whilst most TCR sequences proved rare, a subset of public TCRs occurred across many donors. The authors judged a highly shared variant cluster likely a sequencing artifact.

This CDR3 region has 14 residues. The ends lost 3 bases at V and 1 base at J; junction bases unmatched: 2. CDR1 MNHNS and CDR2 SASEGT come from the germline V gene. Use of 60 Vbeta and 13 Jbeta primers characterized the PCR. Some clones are missing from TCRdb's copy, which holds only in-frame ones; the method was immunoSEQ multiplex PCR. The sample lists 130,000 or so clones, around 85% seen once, with approximately 6.4% in the top ten. This chain uses TRBV6-1 with TRBJ2-7; 8 nucleotides match TRBD2. Sequenced material: PBMCs. The receptor was isolated from a woman in her 30s in good health and CMV-seropositive. The CDR3 sequence is CASSEVAGSYEQYF. DNA for the CDR3: TGTGCCAGCAGTGAGGTAGCGGGGTCCTACGAGCAGTACTTC.